One TCR beta chain is described in this entry. The data were taken from a study of blood T cell repertoires in COVID-19. Study details: T cells, B-cell-depleted T cells, or PBMCs provided the cDNA or gDNA that served as material.

Per the authors' pipeline: How many nucleated cells were present was estimated from reference gene primer amplification. The method was immunoSEQ multiplex PCR; TCRdb's version includes in-frame clones alone and lacks a portion of them. V and J calls and clone size come straight from that table; D and trimming were deduced from the DNA. This table holds tens of thousands of clones, less than 85% found once. Germline lookup yields CDR1 SGHVS and CDR2 FQNEAQ. The germline V and J ends were trimmed by 0 bases and 3 bases, with 9 bases remaining between them. The CDR3 spans 15 residues. The specimen was peripheral blood. The chain couples TRBV7-8 to TRBJ1-5, with D possibly matching TRBD1 (6 bases). The source is a woman at least 80 years old with acute or convalescent COVID-19. Written as DNA, the CDR3 is TGTGCCAGCAGCTTAGCGGGACAAGTCAATCAGCCCCAGCATTTT. Protein product: CASSLAGQVNQPQHF.